A selection of T cell receptor beta chains follows, all from one sample in a study of cytomegalovirus exposure and HLA in healthy donors. Repertoires were generated with immunoSEQ multiplex PCR, while TCRdb's copy carries only in-frame clones and drops some. Of more than 85,000 clones in the sample, about 80% are singletons; the top ten hold around 8.5%. Sequenced material: PBMCs. These receptors were obtained from a man aged 40-50 years in good health and CMV-seropositive. Both conserved end residues are part of each CDR3. The order of the fields is clone size, V gene, J gene, D gene, CDR3 protein, CDR3 DNA. D genes are given only for firm matches. The listing skips clone size in some rows; elsewhere it reads once, few, many or a size class.

abundance: .; v_gene: TRBV14; j_gene: TRBJ2-3; d_gene: .; CDR3aa: CASSPTRASTDTQYF; CDR3nt: TGTGCCAGCAGCCCAACGAGGGCTTCGACAGATACGCAGTATTTT
abundance: .; v_gene: TRBV19; j_gene: TRBJ1-1; d_gene: TRBD1; CDR3aa: CASKETGDDGTEAFF; CDR3nt: TGTGCCAGTAAGGAAACAGGGGATGACGGCACTGAAGCTTTCTTT
abundance: .; v_gene: TRBV2; j_gene: TRBJ2-5; d_gene: .; CDR3aa: CASSDGVGGLQETQYF; CDR3nt: TGTGCCAGCAGTGACGGGGTTGGGGGCCTCCAAGAGACCCAGTACTTC
abundance: .; v_gene: TRBV14; j_gene: TRBJ2-1; d_gene: TRBD1; CDR3aa: CASTQGTALSYNEQFF; CDR3nt: TGTGCCAGCACCCAAGGGACAGCCCTCTCCTACAATGAGCAGTTCTTC
abundance: .; v_gene: TRBV6-5; j_gene: TRBJ2-7; d_gene: TRBD1; CDR3aa: CASTLQGVGSHEQYF; CDR3nt: TGTGCCAGCACCTTACAGGGGGTCGGTTCCCACGAGCAGTACTTC
abundance: .; v_gene: TRBV7-3; j_gene: TRBJ2-5; d_gene: TRBD1; CDR3aa: CASSRAPGGQETQYF; CDR3nt: TGTGCCAGCAGCCGGGCACCAGGGGGCCAAGAGACCCAGTACTTC
abundance: few; v_gene: TRBV11-1; j_gene: TRBJ2-1; d_gene: TRBD2; CDR3aa: CASSLGGFRTSGYNEQFF; CDR3nt: TGTGCCAGCAGCTTAGGAGGGTTTAGGACTAGCGGTTACAATGAGCAGTTCTTC
abundance: .; v_gene: TRBV4-3; j_gene: TRBJ2-2; d_gene: .; CDR3aa: CASSQDVNNAGELFF; CDR3nt: TGCGCCAGCAGCCAAGATGTAAATAATGCCGGGGAGCTGTTTTTT
abundance: .; v_gene: TRBV30; j_gene: TRBJ1-4; d_gene: TRBD1; CDR3aa: CAWSRGQGNEKLFF; CDR3nt: TGTGCCTGGTCCCGGGGACAGGGAAATGAAAAACTGTTTTTT
abundance: .; v_gene: TRBV28; j_gene: TRBJ1-5; d_gene: .; CDR3aa: CASSFSRMGNQPQHF; CDR3nt: TGTGCCAGCAGTTTTAGTCGTATGGGCAATCAGCCCCAGCATTTT
abundance: .; v_gene: TRBV2; j_gene: TRBJ2-2; d_gene: .; CDR3aa: CASSDPGTSNTGELFF; CDR3nt: TGTGCCAGCAGTGATCCGGGAACCTCGAACACCGGGGAGCTGTTTTTT
abundance: .; v_gene: TRBV6-1; j_gene: TRBJ1-1; d_gene: TRBD1; CDR3aa: CASSELGQGAPRTEAFF; CDR3nt: TGTGCCAGCAGCGAACTAGGACAGGGGGCGCCGAGGACTGAAGCTTTCTTT
abundance: .; v_gene: TRBV10-3; j_gene: TRBJ2-3; d_gene: TRBD2; CDR3aa: CAIRTSAYTDTQYF; CDR3nt: TGTGCCATTCGGACTAGCGCTTACACAGATACGCAGTATTTT
abundance: .; v_gene: TRBV7-6; j_gene: TRBJ2-7; d_gene: .; CDR3aa: CASSFRGDRYEQYF; CDR3nt: TGTGCCAGCAGCTTCAGAGGCGACCGCTACGAGCAGTACTTC
abundance: .; v_gene: TRBV5-4; j_gene: TRBJ2-5; d_gene: TRBD2; CDR3aa: CASSVTSGGVLRTQYF; CDR3nt: TGTGCCAGCAGCGTGACTAGCGGGGGGGTTCTACGGACCCAGTACTTC
abundance: .; v_gene: TRBV29-1; j_gene: TRBJ1-5; d_gene: .; CDR3aa: CSDLIPGSRQPQHF; CDR3nt: TGCAGCGATCTTATCCCAGGGTCGAGGCAGCCCCAGCATTTT
abundance: .; v_gene: TRBV6-5; j_gene: TRBJ2-2; d_gene: .; CDR3aa: CASSANLELFF; CDR3nt: TGTGCCAGCAGTGCGAATCTGGAGCTGTTTTTT
abundance: few; v_gene: TRBV19; j_gene: TRBJ1-4; d_gene: .; CDR3aa: CASSIARENEKLFF; CDR3nt: TGTGCCAGTAGTATAGCTAGGGAGAATGAAAAACTGTTTTTT
abundance: .; v_gene: TRBV29-1; j_gene: TRBJ2-2; d_gene: TRBD2; CDR3aa: CSVKAGANTGELFF; CDR3nt: TGCAGCGTGAAAGCGGGGGCGAACACCGGGGAGCTGTTTTTT
abundance: .; v_gene: TRBV7-3; j_gene: TRBJ2-3; d_gene: TRBD1; CDR3aa: CASSLLGTVSTDTQYF; CDR3nt: TGTGCCAGCAGCTTACTGGGGACAGTTAGCACAGATACGCAGTATTTT
abundance: few; v_gene: TRBV28; j_gene: TRBJ2-7; d_gene: TRBD2; CDR3aa: CASSFGSGGISEQYF; CDR3nt: TGTGCCAGCAGTTTCGGCTCGGGGGGTATCTCCGAGCAGTACTTC
abundance: .; v_gene: TRBV18; j_gene: TRBJ2-3; d_gene: TRBD2; CDR3aa: CASSATSGGPTDTQYF; CDR3nt: TGTGCCAGCTCCGCCACTAGCGGGGGACCCACAGATACGCAGTATTTT
abundance: .; v_gene: TRBV11-2; j_gene: TRBJ2-3; d_gene: .; CDR3aa: CASSLESGGTDTQYF; CDR3nt: TGTGCCAGCAGCTTAGAAAGCGGCGGCACAGATACGCAGTATTTT
abundance: .; v_gene: TRBV5-4; j_gene: TRBJ1-2; d_gene: .; CDR3aa: CASSLEAGSNYGYTF; CDR3nt: TGTGCCAGCAGCTTGGAGGCAGGGTCGAACTATGGCTACACCTTC
abundance: .; v_gene: TRBV5-5; j_gene: TRBJ2-7; d_gene: .; CDR3aa: CASSPGLTYEQYF; CDR3nt: TGTGCCAGCAGCCCGGGACTTACCTACGAGCAGTACTTC
abundance: .; v_gene: TRBV18; j_gene: TRBJ1-4; d_gene: TRBD1; CDR3aa: CASSVDRVGLFF; CDR3nt: TGTGCCAGCTCAGTAGACAGGGTCGGACTGTTTTTT
abundance: .; v_gene: TRBV27; j_gene: TRBJ2-7; d_gene: TRBD2; CDR3aa: CASSISSGSYEQYF; CDR3nt: TGTGCCAGCAGTATTTCTAGCGGGAGCTACGAGCAGTACTTC
abundance: .; v_gene: TRBV7-2; j_gene: TRBJ2-7; d_gene: TRBD1; CDR3aa: CASSYGTGVYEQYF; CDR3nt: TGTGCCAGCAGCTACGGGACAGGGGTGTACGAGCAGTACTTC
abundance: few; v_gene: TRBV11-3; j_gene: TRBJ2-7; d_gene: TRBD1; CDR3aa: CASSVRQGPSEQYF; CDR3nt: TGTGCCAGCAGCGTGCGACAGGGGCCATCCGAGCAGTACTTC
abundance: once; v_gene: TRBV9; j_gene: TRBJ2-1; d_gene: TRBD1; CDR3aa: CASSASSRDRGLPSYNEQFF; CDR3nt: TGTGCCAGCAGCGCCAGCTCCCGGGACAGGGGCCTCCCCTCCTACAATGAGCAGTTCTTC
abundance: few; v_gene: TRBV5-4; j_gene: TRBJ2-7; d_gene: .; CDR3aa: CASSPRGANSREQYF; CDR3nt: TGTGCCAGCAGTCCCCGGGGGGCCAATTCGAGGGAGCAGTACTTC
abundance: .; v_gene: TRBV28; j_gene: TRBJ1-3; d_gene: TRBD1; CDR3aa: CASKRGQAGNTIYF; CDR3nt: TGTGCCAGCAAAAGAGGACAGGCTGGAAACACCATATATTTT
abundance: .; v_gene: TRBV2; j_gene: TRBJ2-7; d_gene: .; CDR3aa: CATLWLGLQSSYEQYF; CDR3nt: TGTGCCACCTTATGGCTGGGGCTGCAATCCTCCTACGAGCAGTACTTC
abundance: .; v_gene: TRBV29-1; j_gene: TRBJ1-3; d_gene: .; CDR3aa: CSGGDSGNTIYF; CDR3nt: TGCAGCGGGGGGGACTCTGGAAACACCATATATTTT
abundance: once; v_gene: TRBV7-2; j_gene: TRBJ2-1; d_gene: .; CDR3aa: CASSFRAGIGNEQFF; CDR3nt: TGTGCCAGCAGCTTCAGGGCGGGAATTGGCAATGAGCAGTTCTTC
abundance: once; v_gene: TRBV5-4; j_gene: TRBJ2-1; d_gene: .; CDR3aa: CASSFGLAFEQFF; CDR3nt: TGTGCCAGCAGCTTTGGTCTAGCATTTGAGCAGTTCTTC
abundance: .; v_gene: TRBV30; j_gene: TRBJ1-1; d_gene: .; CDR3aa: CAWGGGNTEAFF; CDR3nt: TGTGCCTGGGGGGGCGGGAACACTGAAGCTTTCTTT
abundance: .; v_gene: TRBV10-3; j_gene: TRBJ2-7; d_gene: .; CDR3aa: CAISESRGALGYEQYF; CDR3nt: TGTGCCATCAGTGAGTCTCGGGGGGCCTTGGGCTACGAGCAGTACTTC
abundance: .; v_gene: TRBV7-9; j_gene: TRBJ2-7; d_gene: TRBD1; CDR3aa: CASSLPGQADYEQYF; CDR3nt: TGTGCCAGCAGCCTCCCGGGACAGGCTGATTACGAGCAGTACTTC
abundance: .; v_gene: TRBV15; j_gene: TRBJ1-6; d_gene: .; CDR3aa: CATRPGLENSPLHF; CDR3nt: TGTGCCACCAGGCCGGGACTTGAGAATTCACCCCTCCACTTT
abundance: .; v_gene: TRBV28; j_gene: TRBJ2-5; d_gene: TRBD2; CDR3aa: CASSSGGMETQYF; CDR3nt: TGTGCCAGCAGTAGCGGGGGGATGGAGACCCAGTACTTC
abundance: .; v_gene: TRBV7-9; j_gene: TRBJ1-6; d_gene: .; CDR3aa: CASQAGSDNSPLHF; CDR3nt: TGTGCCAGCCAGGCAGGTTCTGATAATTCACCCCTCCACTTT
abundance: .; v_gene: TRBV20-1; j_gene: TRBJ1-4; d_gene: .; CDR3aa: CSAWRDEKLFF; CDR3nt: TGCAGTGCTTGGCGGGATGAAAAACTGTTTTTT
abundance: once; v_gene: TRBV19; j_gene: TRBJ2-2; d_gene: TRBD1; CDR3aa: CASIDRANTGELFF; CDR3nt: TGTGCCAGTATCGACAGGGCAAACACCGGGGAGCTGTTTTTT
abundance: .; v_gene: TRBV5-1; j_gene: TRBJ1-1; d_gene: TRBD1; CDR3aa: CASGGQSHTEAFF; CDR3nt: TGCGCCAGCGGGGGACAGTCTCACACTGAAGCTTTCTTT